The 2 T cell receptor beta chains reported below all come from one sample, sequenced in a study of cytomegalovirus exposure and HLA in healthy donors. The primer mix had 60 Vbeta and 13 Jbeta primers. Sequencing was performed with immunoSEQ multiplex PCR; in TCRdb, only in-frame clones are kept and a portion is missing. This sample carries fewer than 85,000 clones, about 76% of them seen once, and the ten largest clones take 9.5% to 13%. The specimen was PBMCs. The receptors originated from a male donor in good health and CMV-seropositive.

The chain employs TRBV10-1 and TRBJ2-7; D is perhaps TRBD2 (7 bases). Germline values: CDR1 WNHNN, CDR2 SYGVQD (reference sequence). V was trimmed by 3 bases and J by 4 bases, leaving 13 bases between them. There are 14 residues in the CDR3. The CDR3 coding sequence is TGCGCCAGCAGTGACGGGGGGCCCTCTTACGAGCAGTACTTC. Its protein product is CASSDGGPSYEQYF.

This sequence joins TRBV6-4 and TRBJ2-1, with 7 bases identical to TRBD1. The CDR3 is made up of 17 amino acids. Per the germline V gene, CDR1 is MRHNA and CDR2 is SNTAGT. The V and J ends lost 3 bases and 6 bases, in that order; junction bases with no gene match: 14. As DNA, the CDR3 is TGTGCCAGCAGTGAATGGGGGTTGACAGGGAACGGCAATGAGCAGTTCTTC. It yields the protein CASSEWGLTGNGNEQFF.